This entry lists 29 T cell receptor beta chains sequenced from one sample in a study of cytomegalovirus exposure and HLA in healthy donors. PCR primers comprised 60 Vbeta and 13 Jbeta primers. The method was immunoSEQ multiplex PCR; TCRdb's version includes in-frame clones alone and lacks a portion of them. The sample lists about 69,000 clones, 76% seen once, with about 3.3% in the top ten. Input material: PBMCs. The source of these receptors is a man between 18 and 35 years old in good health and CMV-seronegative.

The rearrangement joins TRBV11-1 to TRBJ2-5, with a tentative D call TRBD1 (5 bases). The CDR3 is 15 amino acids. Trimming removed 5 bases from V and 2 bases from J, with 15 bases in between. Germline CDR1 reads SGHAT; CDR2 reads FQDESV (reference sequence). CDR3 nucleotide sequence: TGTGCCAGCAGCCTAAGAGGACAAGGTCAAGAGACCCAGTACTTC. Encoded protein: CASSLRGQGQETQYF.

The chain joins TRBV11-2 to TRBJ1-3, with TRBD1 matching over 8 bases. There are 17 residues in the CDR3. Trimming removed 2 bases from V and 2 bases from J; junction bases left unmatched: 8. In germline, CDR1 is SGHAT, CDR2 FQNNGV. The chain's CDR3 is CASSLPRQGKAGNTIYF. CDR3 DNA sequence: TGTGCCAGCAGCTTACCCCGACAGGGGAAAGCTGGAAACACCATATATTTT.

This chain uses TRBV6-1 with TRBJ1-4; D is possibly TRBD1 (6 bases). CDR1 is MNHNS, CDR2 SASEGT, per germline. The CDR3 is 14 amino acids. V lost 7 bases, J lost 5 bases, and 14 bases lay in between. CDR3 loop: CASTGAALNEKLFF. CDR3 DNA: TGTGCCAGCACAGGGGCTGCCTTAAATGAAAAACTGTTTTTT.

The chain uses TRBV5-1 and TRBJ2-3, with D possibly matching TRBD2 (7 bases). Germline V gives CDR1 SGHRS, CDR2 YFSETQ. The CDR3 is 16 residues long. The ends were cut back, 0 bases at V and 4 bases at J, with 15 bases in the middle. The CDR3 nucleotides are TGCGCCAGCAGCTTGGCCGCCGGGGGGCATGCAGATACGCAGTATTTT. Amino acids: CASSLAAGGHADTQYF.

The chain uses TRBV7-9 and TRBJ2-5, with D maybe TRBD1 (6 bases). Trimming removed 2 bases at V and 1 base at J, with 17 bases between. The CDR3 loop spans 17 amino acids. Per germline, CDR1 SEHNR and CDR2 FQNEAQ (reference sequence). CDR3 in amino acids: CASSLRSTGTLQETQYF. The CDR3, as DNA: TGTGCCAGCAGCTTACGCTCAACCGGGACACTCCAAGAGACCCAGTACTTC.

This clone was detected a few times. The V gene is TRBV2, the J gene TRBJ1-1, with D possibly TRBD1 on 6 matching bases. V was shortened by 6 bases and J by 0 bases, with 11 bases between the two germline ends. Germline V CDR1 and CDR2: SNHLY, FYNNEI. The CDR3 length is 14 residues. The CDR3 nucleotides read TGTGCCAGCAGCCCGGGACACTTGAACACTGAAGCTTTCTTT. Residues: CASSPGHLNTEAFF.

The chain joins TRBV6-1 to TRBJ1-2; unclear D gene. V was clipped by 4 bases and J by 4 bases, with 16 bases between them. Germline CDR1 reads MNHNS; CDR2 reads SASEGT. This CDR3 has 15 amino acids. The chain's CDR3 is CASSVIDVQAYGYTF. The CDR3 DNA reads as TGTGCCAGCAGTGTCATAGACGTCCAGGCCTATGGCTACACCTTC.

V gene TRBV2 combines with J gene TRBJ2-1; D might be TRBD2 (7 bases). Germline-derived CDR1 and CDR2 are SNHLY and FYNNEI. The V end was cut by 6 bases, the J end by 2 bases, with 17 bases between. This CDR3 spans 16 amino acids. The CDR3 loop reads CASSVLADSAYNEQFF. Here the CDR3 DNA reads TGTGCCAGCAGCGTGCTAGCGGACAGCGCCTACAATGAGCAGTTCTTC.

Here the CDR3 DNA reads TGTGCCAGCAGCGAAAGCCCGAACACCGGGGAGCTGTTTTTT. Protein sequence: CASSESPNTGELFF. The chain joins TRBV5-6 to TRBJ2-2, with no clear D. Germline V gene sequence: CDR1 SGHDT, CDR2 YYEEEE. The CDR3 totals 14 residues. The germline V and J ends were trimmed by 4 bases and 0 bases, with 7 bases remaining between them.

Regarding this clone: A read error may account for a junction end that differs from germline. The V gene is TRBV2, the J gene TRBJ2-3, with 7 bases that match TRBD2. The CDR3 is 14 amino acids. Germline CDR1 is SNHLY and CDR2 is FYNNEI. The CDR3 DNA reads TGTGCCAGCAGGGAAGGGAGGGGCACAGATACGCAGTATTTT. Encoded protein: CASREGRGTDTQYF.

This clone has just one count. The rearrangement uses TRBV5-4 and TRBJ1-4; 9 bases line up with TRBD1. The germline gives CDR1 SGHNT, CDR2 YYREEE (reference sequence). After removal of 0 bases from V and 7 bases from J, the junction contained 7 bases not matched to a gene. The CDR3 is 16 residues long. CDR3 region: CASSLDPGQGAEKLFF. In DNA, the CDR3 is TGTGCCAGCAGCTTGGATCCGGGACAGGGAGCTGAAAAACTGTTTTTT.

V and J are TRBV30 and TRBJ1-5; D possibly corresponds to TRBD1 (5 bases). V lost 3 bases and J lost 4, with 7 bases in between. This CDR3 region has 12 residues. CDR1 GTSNPN and CDR2 SVGIG come from the germline V gene (reference sequence). DNA for the CDR3: TGTGCCTGGAGGCGGGGGAATCAGCCCCAGCATTTT. It is translated as CAWRRGNQPQHF.

The chain combines TRBV5-1 with TRBJ2-1; D might be TRBD2 (5 bases). V shed 0 bases and J shed 9 bases, with 19 bases lying between them. CDR3 length equals 16 residues. Germline V lookup: CDR1 SGHRS, CDR2 YFSETQ. The CDR3 loop is CASSLAGPERHGEQFF. The CDR3 bases are TGCGCCAGCAGCTTGGCGGGCCCGGAGCGGCACGGTGAGCAGTTCTTC.

The sample holds one count of this clone. The V call is TRBV6-6, the J call TRBJ1-5; D not resolved. Per germline, CDR1 MNHNY and CDR2 SVGAGI (reference sequence). The CDR3 extends over 15 amino acids. V was clipped by 1 base and J by 0 bases, with 7 bases between them. The CDR3 DNA reads TGTGCCAGCAGTTACTTGGCCTCTAGCAATCAGCCCCAGCATTTT. Translating it yields CASSYLASSNQPQHF.

J is TRBJ2-1 and V is TRBV25-1; D is perhaps TRBD1 (6 bases). The V and J ends lost 6 bases and 5 bases respectively, with 20 bases between them. This CDR3 region has 16 residues. From germline, CDR1 is MGHDK and CDR2 SYGVNS. CDR3 protein: CASSRAPRGKDNEQFF. The CDR3 nucleotides read TGTGCCAGCAGCCGCGCTCCGAGGGGGAAGGACAATGAGCAGTTCTTC.

The chain employs TRBV28 and TRBJ1-2, with a possible D match to TRBD1 (5 bases). Per the germline V gene, CDR1 is MDHEN and CDR2 is SYDVKM. This CDR3 has 14 amino acids. V lost 6 bases and J lost 0, with 11 bases in between. In nucleotides, the CDR3 is TGTGCCAGCAGAGGGGCAGGAGCTAACTATGGCTACACCTTC. Amino acids: CASRGAGANYGYTF.

This clone was detected a few times. J is TRBJ2-7 and V is TRBV7-9, with 8 nucleotides matching TRBD2. CDR1 is SEHNR, CDR2 FQNEAQ, per germline (reference sequence). The CDR3 runs to 15 residues. V dropped 5 bases and J dropped 6; count of bases not matched to a gene: 12. CDR3 sequence (DNA): TGTGCCAGCAGCCTGTCGGGAGGGCTTAACTTCGAGCAGTACTTC. Its translation: CASSLSGGLNFEQYF.

The rearrangement links TRBV7-9 to TRBJ2-7, with 8 nucleotides matching TRBD1. The junction had 15 bases not matched to a gene; V was cut back by 5 bases and J by 0 bases. The CDR3 has 18 residues. Germline loops: CDR1 SEHNR, CDR2 FQNEAQ (reference sequence). CDR3 in DNA: TGTGCCAGCAGCCCTAGTGTGGGGAGGACAGGGCCCTCCTACGAGCAGTACTTC. Amino acid sequence: CASSPSVGRTGPSYEQYF. The complete variable domain, with remaining parts taken from reference TRBV7-9 and TRBJ2-7, reads DTGVSQNPRHKITKRGQNVTFRCDPISEHNRLYWYRQTLGQGPEFLTYFQNEAQLEKSRLLSDRFSAERPKGSFSTLEIQRTEQGDSAMYLCASSPSVGRTGPSYEQYFGPGTRLTVT.

The chain uses TRBV5-1 and TRBJ1-1, with D possibly being TRBD1 (5 bases). Deletions cut 5 bases from V and 1 base from J, with 12 bases between. The length of the CDR3 is 14 residues. In germline, CDR1 is SGHRS, CDR2 YFSETQ. The CDR3: CASREGRANTEAFF. CDR3 nucleotide sequence: TGCGCCAGCAGAGAAGGCAGGGCGAACACTGAAGCTTTCTTT.

CDR3 sequence: CASSEIQGAYGYTF. DNA for the CDR3: TGCGCCAGCAGCGAAATACAGGGGGCCTATGGCTACACCTTC. V gene TRBV5-1 combines with J gene TRBJ1-2, with 9 bases aligning to TRBD1. In germline, CDR1 is SGHRS, CDR2 YFSETQ. Trimming took 4 bases from V and 4 from J; bases not matched to a gene: 5. The CDR3 is made up of 14 amino acids.

This sequence joins TRBV6-1 and TRBJ2-3; 7 bases are a match to TRBD2. Germline CDR1 is MNHNS and CDR2 is SASEGT. Unmatched junction bases numbered 0, after V lost 6 bases and J lost 0 bases. The CDR3 spans 13 residues. In nucleotides, the CDR3 is TGTGCCAGCAGACTAGCGAGCACAGATACGCAGTATTTT. This encodes CASRLASTDTQYF.

This chain uses TRBV7-8 with TRBJ1-1; D is unclear. The CDR3 has 16 amino acids. Germline V CDR1 and CDR2: SGHVS, FQNEAQ. Trimming stripped 5 bases from V and 1 base from J, with 17 bases between. CDR3 DNA: TGTGCCAGCAGCCAATTCAGAGGTTTGGCGAACACTGAAGCTTTCTTT. The encoded protein is CASSQFRGLANTEAFF.

The J gene is TRBJ2-5, the V gene TRBV7-3, with unresolved D. Trimming removed 2 bases at V and 2 bases at J, with 6 bases between. The CDR3 runs 13 residues. Germline V gene sequence: CDR1 SGHTA, CDR2 FQGTGA. The CDR3 DNA is TGTGCCAGCAGCTTAGGCAGACAAGAGACCCAGTACTTC. Encoded protein: CASSLGRQETQYF.

J is TRBJ1-1 and V is TRBV6-1, with 12 nucleotides matching TRBD1. J lost 10 bases, V lost 2 bases, and 11 bases had no gene match. CDR3 size: 16 residues. Germline CDR1 is MNHNS and CDR2 is SASEGT. The CDR3 region has the DNA TGTGCCAGCAGTGAATCGGGACAGGGGGCCGTTGGGGGAGCTTTCTTT. It yields the protein CASSESGQGAVGGAFF.

The chain links TRBV6-6 to TRBJ2-5, with TRBD1 matching over 8 bases. With V trimmed by 0 bases and J by 1 base, 4 bases remained unmatched. The CDR3 is 16 residues long. Germline lookup yields CDR1 MNHNY and CDR2 SVGAGI (reference sequence). CDR3 in amino acids: CASSYSTGVGQETQYF. The CDR3 nucleotides read TGTGCCAGCAGTTACTCGACAGGGGTGGGCCAAGAGACCCAGTACTTC.

The V gene is TRBV29-1, the J gene TRBJ1-1; 7 bases fit TRBD1. Unmatched junction bases numbered 6, after V lost 6 bases and J lost 2 bases. CDR3 size: 13 residues. The germline CDR1 and CDR2 sequences are SQVTM and ANQGSEA. The CDR3, as DNA: TGCAGCGTCGCCGGGACAGCAAACACTGAAGCTTTCTTT. It translates to CSVAGTANTEAFF.

A single count supports this clone. The chain recombines TRBV5-1 with TRBJ2-7, with a tentative D call TRBD2 (6 bases). The CDR3 length is 14 residues. The V and J ends lost 3 bases and 2 bases respectively, with 12 bases between them. Germline values: CDR1 SGHRS, CDR2 YFSETQ. The CDR3 nucleotides are TGCGCCAGCAGCTCAGTTAGCGGAGCCTACGAGCAGTACTTC. Its protein product is CASSSVSGAYEQYF.

The J gene is TRBJ2-7, the V gene TRBV11-2; TRBD1 might be the D (6 bases). Per germline, CDR1 SGHAT and CDR2 FQNNGV. V was shortened by 2 bases and J by 3 bases, with 14 bases between the two germline ends. This CDR3 spans 15 amino acids. The CDR3 DNA reads as TGTGCCAGCAGCTTAAGTGGACAGACCCACTACGAGCAGTACTTC. It encodes CASSLSGQTHYEQYF.

The V and J genes are TRBV5-1 and TRBJ1-2, with TRBD1 matching 9 bases. CDR3 length: 17 residues. Unmatched junction bases numbered 13, after V lost 7 bases and J lost 0 bases. Looked up from germline, CDR1 is SGHRS and CDR2 is YFSETQ. CDR3 loop: CASGVRRDRVSNYGYTF. The CDR3 bases are TGCGCCAGCGGCGTGCGACGGGACAGGGTATCTAACTATGGCTACACCTTC.